The 20 T cell receptor beta chains given below trace back to one sample, sequenced in a study of T cell repertoires in cytomegalovirus infection. From the reads, TCRdb called clonotypes with MiXCR, one entry per CDR3 protein. The data hold some 400,000 distinct CDR3 sequences, with approximately 31% observed a single time. Source material: PBMCs. The receptors stem from a human donor in good health (CMV status not recorded). Some clones in this sample may be carry-over from other donors' samples.

This clonotype was found once. A much larger clonotype is one base distant, so this may be a read error. The chain has TRBV6-2 or TRBV6-3 and TRBJ1-1; the D gene is possibly TRBD1 (5 bases). Germline CDR1 and CDR2: MNHEY and SVGEGT. The CDR3 totals 11 residues. The CDR3, as DNA: TGTTCCAGCAGCGTCGGGAGGGGAGCTTTCTTT. Translated: CSSSVGRGAFF.

This clonotype has a single count. The chain uses TRBV6-6 and TRBJ1-4, with D unclear. Trimming took off 0 bases at V and 6 bases at J, with 5 bases between the two ends. Germline V gene sequence: CDR1 MNHNY, CDR2 SVGAGI (reference sequence). The CDR3 contains 13 residues. CDR3 residues: CASSYSTDEKLFF. DNA for the CDR3: TGTGCCAGCAGTTACTCGACTGATGAAAAACTGTTTTTT.

This clonotype was detected only a few times. The V gene is TRBV20-1, the J gene TRBJ1-5; maybe TRBD1 (5 bases). Trimming shortened V by 1 base and J by 7 bases, and 20 bases separated the two germline ends. Germline CDR1 and CDR2: DFQATT and SNEGSKA (reference sequence). CDR3 length: 16 amino acids. This CDR3 reads CSARAYGTGVGQPQHF. The CDR3 region has the DNA TGCAGTGCTAGAGCGTATGGGACGGGCGTAGGACAGCCCCAGCATTTT.

There are a few counts of this clonotype. The V call is TRBV4-1, the J call TRBJ1-1; 9 bases are shared with TRBD1. The CDR3 sequence is 15 residues long. The trim removed 5 bases at V and 5 bases at J, leaving 9 bases unmatched. Germline V gene sequence: CDR1 MGHRA, CDR2 YSYEKL. The CDR3: CASSTQTGGGTEAFF. CDR3 sequence (DNA): TGCGCCAGCAGCACCCAGACAGGGGGGGGGACTGAAGCTTTCTTT.

This sequence joins TRBV28 and TRBJ1-1, with D unclear. The CDR3 loop spans 13 amino acids. Per germline, CDR1 MDHEN and CDR2 SYDVKM. Trimming left V 7 bases short and J 4 bases short, with 13 bases between. CDR3 in amino acids: CASMGGPRTEAFF. Written as DNA, the CDR3 is TGTGCCAGCATGGGAGGGCCCCGCACTGAAGCTTTCTTT.

This clonotype was counted only a few times. The chain carries TRBV18 and TRBJ1-5; a weak D match, TRBD1 (5 bases). The CDR3 contains 17 residues. Germline CDR1 KGHSH, CDR2 LQKENI. V gave up 6 bases and J gave up 5 bases, with 23 bases separating them. The CDR3 sequence: CASSTGQMGRGYQPQHF. The CDR3 DNA is TGTGCCAGCTCGACGGGTCAGATGGGGCGGGGATATCAGCCCCAGCATTTT. Supplemented by reference TRBV18 and TRBJ1-5, the full variable domain reads NAGVMQNPRHLVRRRGQEARLRCSPMKGHSHVYWYRQLPEEGLKFMVYLQKENIIDESGMPKERFSAEFPKEGPSILRIQQVVRGDSAAYFCASSTGQMGRGYQPQHFGDGTRLSIL.

This clonotype was recorded a few times. The rearrangement joins TRBV27 to TRBJ1-1, with TRBD1 matching 8 bases. With V trimmed by 5 bases and J by 5 bases, 7 bases remained unmatched. Germline-derived CDR1 and CDR2 are MNHEY and SMNVEV (reference sequence). CDR3 size: 14 residues. The CDR3 region has the DNA TGTGCCAGCAGTCAGGAGACAGGGGCAACTGAAGCTTTCTTT. This codes for CASSQETGATEAFF.

The chain carries TRBV28 and TRBJ1-2, with D unresolved. The CDR3 covers 10 residues. Per germline, CDR1 MDHEN and CDR2 SYDVKM. V was clipped by 6 bases and J by 10 bases, with 9 bases between them. CDR3 loop: CASSEGDYTF. The DNA for the CDR3 is TGTGCCAGCAGCGAGGGAGACTACACCTTC.

V and J are TRBV29-1 and TRBJ1-1; tentative D call: TRBD1 (6 bases). V lost 6 bases to trimming and J lost 1 base, with 15 bases between them. The CDR3 is 14 residues long. Looked up from germline, CDR1 is SQVTM and CDR2 is ANQGSEA. In DNA form, the CDR3 reads TGCAGCGTAGATGAGGGGGGGGAGAACACTGAAGCTTTCTTT. This gives the protein CSVDEGGENTEAFF.

The CDR3 DNA reads as TGTGCCAGCAGTTACCAAACAAAGCCCTCCGACACCGGGGAGCTGTTTTTT. Protein sequence: CASSYQTKPSDTGELFF. The chain joins TRBV6-2 or TRBV6-3 to TRBJ2-2; D uncertain. V lost 2 bases, J lost 3 bases, and 16 bases lay in between. The CDR3 extends over 17 amino acids. Germline V gene lookup returns CDR1 MNHEY and CDR2 SVGEGT.

To note about this clonotype: It may be a read error: a sequence one base away is much more abundant. CDR3 sequence reads: CASTPAYEQYF. DNA of the CDR3: TGTGCCAGCACCCCTGCCTACGAGCAGTACTTC. This chain connects TRBV6-2 or TRBV6-3 to TRBJ2-7; D is ambiguous. V dropped 7 bases and J dropped 2 bases, with 6 bases sitting between them. There are 11 residues in the CDR3. In germline, CDR1 is MNHEY, CDR2 SVGEGT.

A few counts support this clonotype. J is TRBJ2-2 and V is TRBV20-1, with TRBD1 matching 11 bases. Germline CDR1 and CDR2: DFQATT and SNEGSKA (reference sequence). V was pared by 6 bases and J by 7 bases, with 10 bases of the junction left unmatched. The CDR3 spans 15 residues. The CDR3 spells CSASQDRGRVGELFF. CDR3 DNA sequence: TGCAGTGCAAGCCAGGACAGGGGGCGAGTCGGGGAGCTGTTTTTT.

The chain carries TRBV15 and TRBJ1-1; 10 bases line up with TRBD1. The ends lost 0 bases at V and 7 bases at J; junction bases unmatched: 11. Per the germline V gene, CDR1 is LNHNV and CDR2 is YYDKDF (reference sequence). This CDR3 comprises 17 residues. For the CDR3, the DNA is TGTGCCACCAGCAGAGACCGCCTAAGACAGGGGGCTAGTGAAGCTTTCTTT. Protein product: CATSRDRLRQGASEAFF.

This clonotype was found a few times. J is TRBJ2-1 and V is TRBV28; 7 nucleotides match TRBD1. V lost 3 bases and J lost 1; bases outside the gene matches: 3. Per the germline V gene, CDR1 is MDHEN and CDR2 is SYDVKM. CDR3 length: 15 amino acids. DNA for the CDR3: TGTGCCAGCAGTTTGATGGGACAGTCCTACAATGAGCAGTTCTTC. Protein sequence: CASSLMGQSYNEQFF.

V is TRBV2 and J is TRBJ1-1, with D hard to call. Looked up from germline, CDR1 is SNHLY and CDR2 is FYNNEI. Trimming left V 2 bases short and J 1 base short, with 8 bases between. The CDR3 totals 14 residues. Here the CDR3 DNA reads TGTGCCAGCAGTGAAAGGCGGACGAACACTGAAGCTTTCTTT. Encoded protein: CASSERRTNTEAFF.

This clonotype was recorded a few times. The gene calls are TRBV6-2 or TRBV6-3 and TRBJ2-1; 9 bases align to TRBD1. The CDR3 spans 15 residues. CDR1 is MNHEY and CDR2 is SVGEGT in the germline V gene. J lost 8 bases, V lost 9 bases, and 14 bases had no gene match. The CDR3: CASDYGTGSGYEQFF. DNA for the CDR3: TGTGCCAGTGATTACGGGACAGGGTCGGGTTATGAGCAGTTCTTC.

The chain carries TRBV19 and TRBJ2-5; 8 bases map to TRBD2. Trimming at V came to 6 bases and at J to 2 bases, leaving 5 bases not matched to a gene. Germline V lookup: CDR1 LNHDA, CDR2 SQIVND (reference sequence). The CDR3 sequence is 14 residues long. In nucleotides, the CDR3 is TGTGCCAGTAGACTAGCGGAGACACAAGAGACCCAGTACTTC. It translates to CASRLAETQETQYF.

The genes are TRBV7-2 and TRBJ1-1; D gene ambiguous. The CDR3 loop spans 12 amino acids. CDR1 and CDR2 (germline): SGHTA, FQGNSA. Trimming took 1 base from V and 7 from J, leaving 7 bases between them. CDR3 in amino acids: CASSLEAGEAFF. DNA of the CDR3: TGTGCCAGCAGCTTAGAAGCCGGTGAAGCTTTCTTT.

This clonotype has a count of ten or more. The chain joins TRBV11-2 to TRBJ2-3; TRBD1 matches 9 bases. The germline V gene encodes CDR1 SGHAT and CDR2 FQNNGV. V was clipped by 5 bases and J by 0 bases; unmatched bases: 6. The CDR3 runs 16 residues. The CDR3: CASSPVDRGSTDTQYF. For the CDR3, the DNA is TGTGCCAGCAGCCCCGTGGACAGGGGAAGCACAGATACGCAGTATTTT.

This clonotype was recorded at least ten times. CDR3 loop: CASSLGGADHNEQFF. CDR3 nucleotides: TGTGCCAGCAGCCTCGGGGGAGCGGACCACAATGAGCAGTTCTTC. This chain joins TRBV7-9 and TRBJ2-1; D may be TRBD2 (6 bases). CDR1 is SEHNR and CDR2 is FQNEAQ in the germline V gene (reference sequence). This CDR3 has 15 residues. Trimming shortened V by 5 bases and J by 5 bases, and 16 bases separated the two germline ends.